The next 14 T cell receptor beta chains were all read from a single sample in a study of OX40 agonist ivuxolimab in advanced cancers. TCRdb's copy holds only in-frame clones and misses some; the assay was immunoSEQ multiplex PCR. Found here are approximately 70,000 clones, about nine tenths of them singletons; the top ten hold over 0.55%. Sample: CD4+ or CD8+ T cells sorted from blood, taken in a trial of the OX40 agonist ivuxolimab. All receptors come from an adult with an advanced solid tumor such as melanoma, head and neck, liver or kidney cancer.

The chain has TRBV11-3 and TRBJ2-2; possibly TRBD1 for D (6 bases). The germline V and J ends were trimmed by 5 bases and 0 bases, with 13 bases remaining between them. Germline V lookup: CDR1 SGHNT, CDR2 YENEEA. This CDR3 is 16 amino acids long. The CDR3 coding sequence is TGTGCCAGCAGCGCCGCACAGGGTTCGAACACCGGGGAGCTGTTTTTT. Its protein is CASSAAQGSNTGELFF.

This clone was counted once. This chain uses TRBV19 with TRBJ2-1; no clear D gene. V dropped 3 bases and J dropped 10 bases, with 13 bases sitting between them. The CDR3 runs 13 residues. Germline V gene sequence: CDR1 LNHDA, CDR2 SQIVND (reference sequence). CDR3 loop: CASSIGAVGEQFF. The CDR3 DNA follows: TGTGCCAGTAGTATCGGCGCGGTAGGGGAGCAGTTCTTC. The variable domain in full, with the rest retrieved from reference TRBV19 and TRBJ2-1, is DGGITQSPKYLFRKEGQNVTLSCEQNLNHDAMYWYRQDPGQGLRLIYYSQIVNDFQKGDIAEGYSVSREKKESFPLTVTSAQKNPTAFYLCASSIGAVGEQFFGPGTRLTVL.

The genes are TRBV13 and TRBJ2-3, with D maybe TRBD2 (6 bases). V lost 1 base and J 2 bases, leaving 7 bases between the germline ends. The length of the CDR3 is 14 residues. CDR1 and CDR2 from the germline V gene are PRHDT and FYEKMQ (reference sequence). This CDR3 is CASSLVAVTDTQYF. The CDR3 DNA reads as TGTGCCAGCAGCTTAGTAGCGGTCACAGATACGCAGTATTTT.

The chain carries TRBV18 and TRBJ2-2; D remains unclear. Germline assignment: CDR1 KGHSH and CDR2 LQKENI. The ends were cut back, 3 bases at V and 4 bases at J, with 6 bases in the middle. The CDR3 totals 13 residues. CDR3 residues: CASSPPSTGELFF. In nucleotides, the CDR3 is TGTGCCAGCTCACCGCCCAGCACCGGGGAGCTGTTTTTT.

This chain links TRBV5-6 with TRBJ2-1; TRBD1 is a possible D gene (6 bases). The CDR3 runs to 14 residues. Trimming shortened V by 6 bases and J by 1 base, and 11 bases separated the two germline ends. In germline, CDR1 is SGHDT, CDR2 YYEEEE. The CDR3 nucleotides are TGTGCCAGCACCCTGGACAGATCCTACAATGAGCAGTTCTTC. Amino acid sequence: CASTLDRSYNEQFF.

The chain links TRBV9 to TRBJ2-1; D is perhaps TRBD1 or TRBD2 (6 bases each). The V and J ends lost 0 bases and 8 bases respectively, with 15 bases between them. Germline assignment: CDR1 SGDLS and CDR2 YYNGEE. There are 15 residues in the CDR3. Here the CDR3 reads CASSVDPGAWDEQFF. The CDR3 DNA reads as TGTGCCAGCAGCGTAGATCCGGGGGCCTGGGATGAGCAGTTCTTC.

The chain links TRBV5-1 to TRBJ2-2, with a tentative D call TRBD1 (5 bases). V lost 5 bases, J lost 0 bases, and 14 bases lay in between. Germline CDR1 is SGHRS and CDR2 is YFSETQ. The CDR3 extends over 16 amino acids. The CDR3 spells CASRPGHISNTGELFF. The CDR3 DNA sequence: TGCGCCAGCAGACCAGGACACATTTCGAACACCGGGGAGCTGTTTTTT.

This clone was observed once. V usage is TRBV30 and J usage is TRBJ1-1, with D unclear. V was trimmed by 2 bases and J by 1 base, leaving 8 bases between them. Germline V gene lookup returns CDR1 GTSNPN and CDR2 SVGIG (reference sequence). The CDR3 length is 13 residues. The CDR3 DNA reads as TGTGCCTGGAGTTACAGTCGGAACACTGAAGCTTTCTTT. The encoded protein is CAWSYSRNTEAFF.

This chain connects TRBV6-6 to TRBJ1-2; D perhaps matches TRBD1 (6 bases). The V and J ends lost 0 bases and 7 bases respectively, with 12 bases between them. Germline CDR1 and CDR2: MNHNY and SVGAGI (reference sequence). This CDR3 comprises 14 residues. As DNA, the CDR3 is TGTGCCAGCAGTTACTCACCAGGGGAGCGTGGCTACACCTTC. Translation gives CASSYSPGERGYTF.

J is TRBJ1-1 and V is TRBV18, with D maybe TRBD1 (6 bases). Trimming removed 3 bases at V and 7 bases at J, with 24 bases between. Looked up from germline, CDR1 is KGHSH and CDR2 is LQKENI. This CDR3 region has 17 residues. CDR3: CASSPKDRAGLSNEAFF. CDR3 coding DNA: TGTGCCAGCTCACCTAAGGACAGAGCTGGTCTATCGAATGAAGCTTTCTTT.

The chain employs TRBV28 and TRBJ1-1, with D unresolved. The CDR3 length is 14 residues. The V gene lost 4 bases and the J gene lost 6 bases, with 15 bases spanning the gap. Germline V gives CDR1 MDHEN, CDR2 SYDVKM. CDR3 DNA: TGTGCCAGCAGTTCACCCGGGAGTCACGCTGAAGCTTTCTTT. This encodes CASSSPGSHAEAFF.

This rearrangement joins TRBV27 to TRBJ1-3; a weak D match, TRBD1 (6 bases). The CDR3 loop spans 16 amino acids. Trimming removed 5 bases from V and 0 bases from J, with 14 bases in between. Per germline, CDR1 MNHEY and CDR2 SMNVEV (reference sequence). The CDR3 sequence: CASSPLGAGSGNTIYF. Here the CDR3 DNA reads TGTGCCAGCAGTCCCTTGGGGGCAGGCTCTGGAAACACCATATATTTT.

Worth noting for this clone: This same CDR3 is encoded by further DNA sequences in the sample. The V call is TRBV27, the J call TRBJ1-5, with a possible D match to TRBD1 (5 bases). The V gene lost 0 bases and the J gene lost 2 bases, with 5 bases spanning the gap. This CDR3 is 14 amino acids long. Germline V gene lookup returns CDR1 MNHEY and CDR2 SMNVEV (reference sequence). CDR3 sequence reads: CASSLSGRNQPQHF. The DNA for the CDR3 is TGTGCCAGCAGTTTATCGGGGCGCAATCAGCCCCAGCATTTT.

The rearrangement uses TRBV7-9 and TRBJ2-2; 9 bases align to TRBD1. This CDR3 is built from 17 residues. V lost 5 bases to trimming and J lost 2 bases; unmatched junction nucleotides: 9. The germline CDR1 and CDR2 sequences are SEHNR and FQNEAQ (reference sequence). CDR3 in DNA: TGTGCCAGCAGCCCTCGGGACAGGGACCGAAACACCGGGGAGCTGTTTTTT. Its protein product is CASSPRDRDRNTGELFF. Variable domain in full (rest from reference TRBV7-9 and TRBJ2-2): DTGVSQNPRHKITKRGQNVTFRCDPISEHNRLYWYRQTLGQGPEFLTYFQNEAQLEKSRLLSDRFSAERPKGSFSTLEIQRTEQGDSAMYLCASSPRDRDRNTGELFFGEGSRLTVL.